The 6 T cell receptor beta chains given below trace back to one sample, sequenced in a study of blood T cell repertoires in COVID-19. The method was immunoSEQ multiplex PCR; TCRdb's version includes in-frame clones alone and lacks a portion of them. This table holds roughly 350,000 clones, roughly 90% found once. Sequencing was performed on PBMCs or T cells enriched from blood (not recorded which). The receptors were sampled from a woman under 40 who had recovered from COVID-19.

The chain recombines TRBV5-4 with TRBJ1-1, with a tentative D call TRBD1 (6 bases). The CDR3 loop spans 14 amino acids. CDR1 and CDR2 from the germline V gene are SGHNT and YYREEE (reference sequence). Trimming took off 3 bases at V and 3 bases at J, with 12 bases between the two ends. CDR3 DNA sequence: TGTGCCAGCAGCTCTCCTGAGGGGGACACTGAAGCTTTCTTT. Amino acid sequence: CASSSPEGDTEAFF.

This chain connects TRBV19 to TRBJ1-1; D call uncertain. The V gene's germline CDR1 is LNHDA and CDR2 SQIVND (reference sequence). The CDR3 extends over 17 amino acids. Trimming took off 7 bases at V and 6 bases at J, with 27 bases between the two ends. CDR3 residues: CASIQPVNQEKSAEAFF. DNA for the CDR3: TGTGCCAGTATTCAACCGGTGAATCAGGAAAAATCAGCTGAAGCTTTCTTT.

This chain links TRBV19 with TRBJ2-5; 11 positions agree with TRBD1. V lost 8 bases, J lost 4 bases, and 3 bases stayed unmatched. CDR3 length: 13 amino acids. In germline, CDR1 is LNHDA, CDR2 SQIVND (reference sequence). The DNA of the CDR3 is TGTGCCAGTGCCGGGACAGGGGGAGAGACCCAGTACTTC. This gives the protein CASAGTGGETQYF.

The J gene is TRBJ2-7, the V gene TRBV5-1, with 8 nucleotides matching TRBD1. The CDR3 contains 14 residues. Trimming cost V 5 bases and J 5 bases; bases outside gene matches: 9. The germline V gene encodes CDR1 SGHRS and CDR2 YFSETQ. The CDR3 protein is CASRDRAAVNEQYF. CDR3 bases: TGCGCCAGCAGGGACAGGGCAGCCGTTAACGAGCAGTACTTC. The entire variable domain, with the rest obtained from reference TRBV5-1 and TRBJ2-7, is as follows: KAGVTQTPRYLIKTRGQQVTLSCSPISGHRSVSWYQQTPGQGLQFLFEYFSETQRNKGNFPGRFSGRQFSNSRSEMNVSTLELGDSALYLCASRDRAAVNEQYFGPGTRLTVT.

As concerns this clone: The sample contains more than one DNA sequence encoding this CDR3. This chain uses TRBV7-2 with TRBJ2-5; D is possibly TRBD1 (6 bases). Germline V CDR1 and CDR2: SGHTA, FQGNSA. CDR3 length equals 14 residues. Between the trimmed V and J ends, which lost 2 bases and 5 bases, there was a span of 12 bases. The CDR3 loop reads CASSLFGGEETQYF. Written as DNA, the CDR3 is TGTGCCAGCAGCTTATTTGGGGGCGAGGAGACCCAGTACTTC.

The sample holds one count of this clone. The chain carries TRBV5-6 and TRBJ1-1, with D hard to call. Between the trimmed V and J ends, which lost 1 base and 5 bases, there was a span of 6 bases. The CDR3 loop spans 12 amino acids. Germline V gives CDR1 SGHDT, CDR2 YYEEEE. The CDR3 region has the DNA TGTGCCAGCAGCTTGTGGGAGACTGAAGCTTTCTTT. Protein: CASSLWETEAFF.